Each of the 27 T cell receptor beta chains below was sequenced from the same sample in a study of OX40 agonist ivuxolimab in advanced cancers. Profiling relied on immunoSEQ multiplex PCR, and the TCRdb table lists in-frame clones only, not all of them. The sample yields roughly 61,000 clones, over 75% seen once. This material consisted of CD4+ or CD8+ T cells sorted from blood, taken in a trial of the OX40 agonist ivuxolimab. The origin of the receptors is an adult with an advanced solid tumor such as melanoma, head and neck, liver or kidney cancer.

This clone was found a few times. The rearrangement joins TRBV9 to TRBJ2-1, with D possibly TRBD1 on 7 matching bases. The ends were cut back, 4 bases at V and 6 bases at J, with 17 bases in the middle. CDR3 length equals 15 residues. Germline V CDR1 and CDR2: SGDLS, YYNGEE. In DNA form, the CDR3 reads TGTGCCAGCAGCCCCTCAGGGGGTAGCGGCAATGAGCAGTTCTTC. Translating it yields CASSPSGGSGNEQFF.

The V gene is TRBV7-2, the J gene TRBJ2-3; the match to TRBD2 covers 9 bases. The germline V gene encodes CDR1 SGHTA and CDR2 FQGNSA. The length of the CDR3 is 17 residues. V shed 6 bases and J 3 bases; nucleotides not matched to a gene: 13. The CDR3 DNA reads TGTGCCAGCAGTTTCCGAGGGCGGGGGGGCAAGACAGATACGCAGTATTTT. It yields the protein CASSFRGRGGKTDTQYF.

The CDR3 reads CASSQSDRERETQYF. CDR3 nucleotides: TGCGCCAGCAGTCAATCGGACAGGGAGCGGGAGACCCAGTACTTC. V usage is TRBV23-1 and J usage is TRBJ2-5; 8 bases match TRBD1. TRBV23-1 is an open reading frame, and its role is uncertain. This CDR3 is 15 amino acids long. V shed 0 bases and J 5 bases; nucleotides not matched to a gene: 5.

V is TRBV10-3 and J is TRBJ2-1; D is possibly TRBD2 (6 bases). V was clipped by 6 bases and J by 6 bases, with 15 bases between them. Germline assignment: CDR1 ENHRY and CDR2 SYGVKD. The length of the CDR3 is 14 residues. The CDR3 region is CAIRVAGPVNEQFF. In DNA, the CDR3 is TGTGCCATCAGGGTGGCGGGGCCTGTCAATGAGCAGTTCTTC.

CDR3 sequence: CAWSPRTGGNIQYF. The CDR3 coding sequence is TGTGCCTGGAGTCCCCGGACAGGGGGGAACATTCAGTACTTC. This chain joins TRBV30 and TRBJ2-4, with TRBD1 matching over 10 bases. The CDR3 is made up of 14 amino acids. CDR1 is GTSNPN and CDR2 is SVGIG in the germline V gene (reference sequence). J was trimmed by 7 bases and V by 2 bases; bases with no gene match: 5.

The rearrangement uses TRBV11-2 and TRBJ2-2, with D possibly being TRBD1 (6 bases). Germline CDR1 SGHAT, CDR2 FQNNGV. The CDR3 runs 15 residues. V was pared by 5 bases and J by 2 bases, with 12 bases between. In DNA, the CDR3 is TGTGCCAGCAGCATCGACAGGTTTAACACCGGGGAGCTGTTTTTT. Amino acids: CASSIDRFNTGELFF.

The J gene is TRBJ2-1, the V gene TRBV10-3, with 15 bases matching TRBD2. Germline CDR1 is ENHRY and CDR2 is SYGVKD. V lost 7 bases and J lost 2; bases outside the gene matches: 6. The CDR3 has 17 residues. CDR3 in DNA: TGTGCCATCACTGGGACTAGCGGGGGGAAAACCTACAATGAGCAGTTCTTC. It is translated as CAITGTSGGKTYNEQFF.

The gene calls are TRBV11-3 and TRBJ1-4; D gene unclear. The V and J ends lost 1 base and 0 bases respectively, with 6 bases between them. The CDR3 runs 15 residues. In germline, CDR1 is SGHNT, CDR2 YENEEA. The CDR3 DNA follows: TGTGCCAGCAGCTTAGCGGGTGCAACTAATGAAAAACTGTTTTTT. As protein: CASSLAGATNEKLFF. Variable domain in full (rest from reference TRBV11-3 and TRBJ1-4): EAGVVQSPRYKIIEKKQPVAFWCNPISGHNTLYWYLQNLGQGPELLIRYENEEAVDDSQLPKDRFSAERLKGVDSTLKIQPAELGDSAVYLCASSLAGATNEKLFFGSGTQLSVL.

This sequence joins TRBV19 and TRBJ1-6; perhaps TRBD1 as D (5 bases). Trimming shortened V by 11 bases and J by 6 bases, and 14 bases separated the two germline ends. Germline V gene sequence: CDR1 LNHDA, CDR2 SQIVND (reference sequence). The CDR3 covers 13 residues. CDR3: CADVGGRNSPLHF. CDR3 nucleotide sequence: TGTGCCGACGTGGGGGGACGTAATTCACCCCTCCACTTT.

DNA for the CDR3: TGCGCCAGCAGCCGGGACGGGACAGGGGGCTACAATGAGCAGTTCTTC. This sequence encodes CASSRDGTGGYNEQFF. The gene calls are TRBV4-1 and TRBJ2-1, with 11 nucleotides matching TRBD1. The V segment lost 4 bases and the J segment 3 bases; nucleotides outside the gene matches: 5. The CDR3 consists of 16 residues. CDR1 and CDR2 (germline): MGHRA, YSYEKL.

The gene calls are TRBV5-5 and TRBJ1-6, with 7 bases identical to TRBD1. This CDR3 is 14 amino acids long. Germline V gene sequence: CDR1 SGHKS, CDR2 YYEKEE (reference sequence). The trim removed 3 bases at V and 8 bases at J, leaving 5 bases unmatched. CDR3 nucleotides: TGTGCCAGCAGCTCGCAGGGGGTGGATTCACCCCTCCACTTT. Translating gives CASSSQGVDSPLHF.

The chain carries TRBV7-8 and TRBJ1-2; D perhaps matches TRBD1 (6 bases). The germline CDR1 and CDR2 sequences are SGHVS and FQNEAQ. The CDR3 sequence is 13 residues long. Trimming cost V 5 bases and J 2 bases, with 9 bases left between them. DNA for the CDR3: TGTGCCAGCAGCCCTACAGGGAACTATGGCTACACCTTC. Translation gives CASSPTGNYGYTF.

This clone was seen only once. CDR3 in DNA: TGTGCCAGCAGCCTCGAGGGGGCGGGTGGCACAGATACGCAGTATTTT. Amino acids: CASSLEGAGGTDTQYF. V and J are TRBV5-5 and TRBJ2-3; 7 bases agree with TRBD1. V gave up 4 bases and J gave up 1 base; unmatched junction bases: 9. Germline-derived CDR1 and CDR2 are SGHKS and YYEKEE (reference sequence). CDR3 size: 16 residues.

The chain recombines TRBV11-2 with TRBJ2-1, with TRBD2 matching 8 bases. The ends lost 3 bases at V and 5 bases at J; junction bases unmatched: 6. Germline CDR1 SGHAT, CDR2 FQNNGV. The CDR3 consists of 15 residues. CDR3 nucleotides: TGTGCCAGCAGCTTGGGGACTAGGACGAACAATGAGCAGTTCTTC. Residues: CASSLGTRTNNEQFF.

In DNA form, the CDR3 reads TGTGCCAGCAGCTCGACAGACAGGGTTGGCTACACCTTC. Amino acid sequence: CASSSTDRVGYTF. The J gene is TRBJ1-2, the V gene TRBV11-3; 7 nucleotides match TRBD1. The germline gives CDR1 SGHNT, CDR2 YENEEA. CDR3 length: 13 amino acids. Trimming removed 4 bases from V and 7 bases from J; junction bases left unmatched: 6.

This clone was detected a few times. The genes are TRBV2 and TRBJ1-2, with D hard to call. Between the trimmed V and J ends, which lost 2 bases and 2 bases, there was a span of 9 bases. CDR1 is SNHLY, CDR2 FYNNEI, per germline. There are 14 residues in the CDR3. CDR3 sequence: CASSEMWENYGYTF. The CDR3 DNA sequence: TGTGCCAGCAGTGAAATGTGGGAGAACTATGGCTACACCTTC.

This clone appeared a single time. The V and J genes are TRBV14 and TRBJ2-5; D uncertain. This CDR3 spans 13 amino acids. Germline CDR1 and CDR2: SGHDN and FVKESK. The ends were cut back, 2 bases at V and 5 bases at J, with 9 bases in the middle. In DNA form, the CDR3 reads TGTGCCAGCAGCCAACTGTTACGGGAGACCCAGTACTTC. Translated, it gives CASSQLLRETQYF.

The chain couples TRBV5-4 to TRBJ2-7, with TRBD1 as a possible D gene (5 bases). This CDR3 is built from 12 residues. Between the trimmed V and J ends, which lost 4 bases and 6 bases, there was a span of 11 bases. Germline V lookup: CDR1 SGHNT, CDR2 YYREEE (reference sequence). CDR3 region: CASSPGRGEQYF. CDR3 nucleotide sequence: TGTGCCAGCAGCCCCGGTAGGGGCGAGCAGTACTTC.

This chain uses TRBV19 with TRBJ2-5; possibly TRBD1 for D (6 bases). In germline, CDR1 is LNHDA, CDR2 SQIVND (reference sequence). The V end lost 5 bases, the J end lost 5 bases, and 18 bases lay between the germline ends. This CDR3 is 15 amino acids long. The DNA of the CDR3 is TGTGCCAGTAGTGCACAGGGCCTTTCAGGGGAGACCCAGTACTTC. This codes for CASSAQGLSGETQYF.

The chain is built from TRBV2 and TRBJ1-5, with D maybe TRBD1 (5 bases). This CDR3 region has 15 residues. V lost 7 bases and J 6 bases, leaving 19 bases between the germline ends. CDR1 is SNHLY, CDR2 FYNNEI, per germline. CDR3 region: CASTRQLTSGQPQHF. CDR3 in DNA: TGTGCCAGCACCCGACAGCTAACTTCAGGTCAGCCCCAGCATTTT.

This chain connects TRBV6-7 to TRBJ1-3; D is undetermined. TRBV6-7 is an ORF, and what it does is uncertain. The CDR3 runs 16 residues. V lost 6 bases and J 3 bases, leaving 18 bases between the germline ends. For the CDR3, the DNA is TGTGCCAGCAGCCACGGGCCGGGGATCCATGGAAACACCATATATTTT. Amino acid sequence: CASSHGPGIHGNTIYF.

The CDR3 nucleotides read TGTGCCAGCAGCTTAGTAGCTGACTACGAGCAGTACTTC. Amino acid sequence: CASSLVADYEQYF. The J gene is TRBJ2-7, the V gene TRBV11-3; D is unresolved. V lost 1 base and J lost 3, with 7 bases in between. Germline-derived CDR1 and CDR2 are SGHNT and YENEEA. This CDR3 has 13 residues.

The rearrangement joins TRBV11-3 to TRBJ2-7; the match to TRBD1 covers 8 bases. This CDR3 spans 14 amino acids. Germline CDR1 is SGHNT and CDR2 is YENEEA. V lost 0 bases, J lost 6 bases, and 4 bases stayed unmatched. The CDR3 here is CASSLDPTGAEQYF. The CDR3 DNA follows: TGTGCCAGCAGCTTAGATCCGACAGGGGCCGAGCAGTACTTC.

The chain couples TRBV9 to TRBJ2-7; 9 positions match TRBD1. Germline loops: CDR1 SGDLS, CDR2 YYNGEE. V dropped 0 bases and J dropped 6; count of bases not matched to a gene: 4. The CDR3 is 14 residues long. The CDR3 DNA reads as TGTGCCAGCAGCGTAGGGGGACAGGGCTCCGAGCAGTACTTC. Translation: CASSVGGQGSEQYF.

The chain recombines TRBV5-1 with TRBJ2-5; no clear D. The ends were cut back, 2 bases at V and 1 base at J, with 6 bases in the middle. The CDR3 spans 13 residues. CDR1 SGHRS and CDR2 YFSETQ come from the germline V gene. In nucleotides, the CDR3 is TGCGCCAGCAGCTTTTCCAGCCAAGAGACCCAGTACTTC. Translated: CASSFSSQETQYF.

This clone was seen just once. This sequence joins TRBV18 and TRBJ2-1, with 7 bases fitting TRBD1. The CDR3 length is 15 residues. Germline trimming cut 0 bases from V and 12 bases from J; bases unmatched to any gene: 11. Germline loops: CDR1 KGHSH, CDR2 LQKENI. CDR3 in amino acids: CASSPPERGLASQFF. In DNA form, the CDR3 reads TGTGCCAGCTCACCACCGGAAAGGGGGCTAGCCTCGCAGTTCTTC.

The rearrangement links TRBV18 to TRBJ2-1, with 9 bases aligning to TRBD1. Germline V gene data show CDR1 as KGHSH and CDR2 as LQKENI. The CDR3 runs 14 residues. The V and J ends lost 3 bases and 3 bases, in that order; junction bases with no gene match: 0. The CDR3 loop is CASSPTGGYNEQFF. The DNA of the CDR3 is TGTGCCAGCTCACCGACAGGGGGCTACAATGAGCAGTTCTTC.